One sample yielded the 32 T cell receptor beta chains listed below, sequenced in a study of blood T cell repertoires in COVID-19. Produced via immunoSEQ multiplex PCR; TCRdb's table is partial and in-frame only. The table includes 50,000 or so clones, around 86% detected once. Sequences were obtained from peripheral blood. The source of these receptors is a man aged 45-65 years with active COVID-19.

J is TRBJ1-1 and V is TRBV5-1; D is possibly TRBD1 (5 bases). Trimming shortened V by 0 bases and J by 3 bases, and 12 bases separated the two germline ends. The CDR3 sequence is 15 residues long. Germline CDR1 is SGHRS and CDR2 is YFSETQ. CDR3 region: CASSLVLGADTEAFF. The CDR3 DNA follows: TGCGCCAGCAGCTTGGTGCTTGGGGCGGACACTGAAGCTTTCTTT. The entire variable domain, with the rest obtained from reference TRBV5-1 and TRBJ1-1, is as follows: KAGVTQTPRYLIKTRGQQVTLSCSPISGHRSVSWYQQTPGQGLQFLFEYFSETQRNKGNFPGRFSGRQFSNSRSEMNVSTLELGDSALYLCASSLVLGADTEAFFGQGTRLTVV.

The V call is TRBV12-3 or TRBV12-4, the J call TRBJ1-1, with TRBD1 as a possible D gene (6 bases). This CDR3 comprises 11 residues. Trimming stripped 3 bases from V and 10 bases from J, with 9 bases between. In DNA form, the CDR3 reads TGTGCCAGCAGTTTTGTAGGGGGAGCTTTCTTT. Residues: CASSFVGGAFF.

The V gene is TRBV19, the J gene TRBJ2-7, with TRBD2 matching over 9 bases. The germline CDR1 and CDR2 sequences are LNHDA and SQIVND (reference sequence). Trimming took 2 bases from V and 3 from J; bases not matched to a gene: 2. There are 14 residues in the CDR3. This CDR3 is CASSIYSGSYEQYF. The CDR3 bases are TGTGCCAGTAGTATATATAGCGGGAGCTACGAGCAGTACTTC.

The chain carries TRBV15 and TRBJ2-1; 9 bases line up with TRBD2. After removal of 0 bases from V and 6 bases from J, the junction contained 0 bases not matched to a gene. The CDR3 has 14 amino acids. Germline V gives CDR1 LNHNV, CDR2 YYDKDF (reference sequence). CDR3 bases: TGTGCCACCAGCAGAGAAGCGGGGGGCAATGAGCAGTTCTTC. Translating gives CATSREAGGNEQFF.

The chain carries TRBV5-1 and TRBJ2-5, with 11 bases aligning to TRBD1. Trimming took 0 bases from V and 7 from J; bases not matched to a gene: 5. The CDR3 contains 15 residues. Germline V lookup: CDR1 SGHRS, CDR2 YFSETQ. CDR3 nucleotide sequence: TGCGCCAGCAGCTTGGTGGGACAGGGGGTTGGGACCCAGTACTTC. This codes for CASSLVGQGVGTQYF.

The chain combines TRBV2 with TRBJ2-6, with TRBD2 as a possible D gene (6 bases). Germline CDR1 and CDR2: SNHLY and FYNNEI. This CDR3 has 15 residues. Trimming stripped 4 bases from V and 1 base from J, with 8 bases between. CDR3 DNA: TGTGCCAGCAGTGTCGGGAGTTCTGGGGCCAACGTCCTGACTTTC. It codes for CASSVGSSGANVLTF. Full variable domain (missing parts from reference TRBV2 and TRBJ2-6): EPEVTQTPSHQVTQMGQEVILRCVPISNHLYFYWYRQILGQKVEFLVSFYNNEISEKSEIFDDQFSVERPDGSNFTLKIRSTKLEDSAMYFCASSVGSSGANVLTFGAGSRLTVL.

V is TRBV27 and J is TRBJ1-2, with D perhaps matching TRBD1 (5 bases). This CDR3 is built from 14 residues. Germline V gene sequence: CDR1 MNHEY, CDR2 SMNVEV (reference sequence). V was pared by 5 bases and J by 4 bases, with 14 bases between. The CDR3 is CASSPPGGSYGYTF. CDR3 nucleotide sequence: TGTGCCAGCAGTCCCCCCGGGGGTTCCTATGGCTACACCTTC.

The J gene is TRBJ2-5, the V gene TRBV5-1, with D possibly matching TRBD2 (6 bases). CDR1 is SGHRS, CDR2 YFSETQ, per germline. This CDR3 contains 15 residues. The V end lost 9 bases, the J end lost 5 bases, and 23 bases lay between the germline ends. For the CDR3, the DNA is TGCGCCACCACCAAAGGAGGGAGCTCTGAGGAGACCCAGTACTTC. This encodes CATTKGGSSEETQYF.

The CDR3: CASSQDLALNTGELFF. For the CDR3, the DNA is TGTGCCAGCAGCCAAGATCTAGCCCTGAACACCGGGGAGCTGTTTTTT. This chain links TRBV3-1 (or the pseudogene TRBV3-2) with TRBJ2-2; the D gene is possibly TRBD2 (5 bases). V lost 0 bases, J lost 1 base, and 9 bases lay in between. CDR1 and CDR2 (germline): LGHDT, YNNKEL (reference sequence). The CDR3 runs to 16 residues.

This clone is a singleton in its sample. V and J are TRBV19 and TRBJ2-7, with 8 bases fitting TRBD1. Trimming removed 1 base from V and 2 bases from J; junction bases left unmatched: 4. This CDR3 contains 15 residues. Germline assignment: CDR1 LNHDA and CDR2 SQIVND (reference sequence). The CDR3 nucleotides are TGTGCCAGTAGTATAGGACAGGGGACACCCTACGAGCAGTACTTC. Translating it yields CASSIGQGTPYEQYF.

This chain connects TRBV11-2 to TRBJ2-5, with D possibly being TRBD2 (5 bases). Germline V lookup: CDR1 SGHAT, CDR2 FQNNGV. The CDR3 is made up of 15 amino acids. The V gene lost 1 base and the J gene lost 3 bases, with 12 bases spanning the gap. For the CDR3, the DNA is TGTGCCAGCAGCTTAGGAGGGTGGTCCGAAGAGACCCAGTACTTC. Its protein product is CASSLGGWSEETQYF.

The chain uses TRBV20-1 and TRBJ2-1, with D unresolved. Trimming removed 4 bases from V and 10 bases from J, with 11 bases in between. Germline loops: CDR1 DFQATT, CDR2 SNEGSKA (reference sequence). There are 11 residues in the CDR3. For the CDR3, the DNA is TGCAGTGCTATTACAGTAGGAGAGCAGTTCTTC. The encoded protein is CSAITVGEQFF.

This chain uses TRBV3-1 (or the pseudogene TRBV3-2) with TRBJ2-1; 11 bases map to TRBD2. CDR3 size: 19 residues. Looked up from germline, CDR1 is LGHDT and CDR2 is YNNKEL (reference sequence). The J segment lost 5 bases and the V segment lost 7 bases, leaving 19 bases of the junction unmatched. The CDR3 nucleotides are TGTGCCAGCAACATAACCGGACTAGCGGGCGACCGAATTCACAATGAGCAGTTCTTC. It yields the protein CASNITGLAGDRIHNEQFF.

This clone was found once. V and J are TRBV30 and TRBJ1-1; TRBD1 matches 9 bases. The CDR3 spans 12 residues. J gave up 10 bases and V 5 bases, and 8 bases lay outside the gene matches. Germline V CDR1 and CDR2: GTSNPN, SVGIG (reference sequence). The CDR3 DNA sequence: TGTGCCTGGGCCGGACAGGGGCTGGTAGCTTTCTTT. Translating it yields CAWAGQGLVAFF. The full variable domain, completed using reference TRBV30 and TRBJ1-1, is SQTIHQWPATLVQPVGSPLSLECTVEGTSNPNLYWYRQAAGRGLQLLFYSVGIGQISSEVPQNLSASRPQDRQFILSSKKLLLSDSGFYLCAWAGQGLVAFFGQGTRLTVV.

This sequence joins TRBV30 and TRBJ1-2; weak D call: TRBD1 (6 bases). The germline CDR1 and CDR2 sequences are GTSNPN and SVGIG (reference sequence). This CDR3 contains 16 residues. Trimming stripped 0 bases from V and 5 bases from J, with 19 bases between. As DNA, the CDR3 is TGTGCCTGGAGTGTACTCCGTCTCACGGACAGTTATGGCTACACCTTC. Protein: CAWSVLRLTDSYGYTF.

The rearrangement uses TRBV30 and TRBJ2-4; TRBD1 is a possible D gene (6 bases). Trimming removed 1 base from V and 1 base from J, with 8 bases in between. Germline-derived CDR1 and CDR2 are GTSNPN and SVGIG (reference sequence). The length of the CDR3 is 14 residues. DNA for the CDR3: TGTGCCTGGAGTGAGGGGGTGGCCAAAAACATTCAGTACTTC. Protein product: CAWSEGVAKNIQYF.

The chain combines TRBV7-9 with TRBJ2-2; 8 nucleotides agree with TRBD2. The germline CDR1 and CDR2 sequences are SEHNR and FQNEAQ (reference sequence). Trimming removed 5 bases from V and 2 bases from J; junction bases left unmatched: 7. The CDR3 is 16 amino acids. The CDR3 reads CASSHSGGRNTGELFF. DNA for the CDR3: TGTGCCAGCAGCCACAGCGGGGGACGTAACACCGGGGAGCTGTTTTTT. Filled out from reference TRBV7-9 and TRBJ2-2, the complete variable domain reads DTGVSQNPRHKITKRGQNVTFRCDPISEHNRLYWYRQTLGQGPEFLTYFQNEAQLEKSRLLSDRFSAERPKGSFSTLEIQRTEQGDSAMYLCASSHSGGRNTGELFFGEGSRLTVL.

DNA of the CDR3: TGTGCCATAGGAGGGACTAGCAGGGTCAGCACAGATACGCAGTATTTT. It codes for CAIGGTSRVSTDTQYF. The chain is built from TRBV10-3 and TRBJ2-3; 9 positions agree with TRBD2. J was trimmed by 0 bases and V by 9 bases; bases with no gene match: 10. The CDR3 runs to 16 residues. Looked up from germline, CDR1 is ENHRY and CDR2 is SYGVKD.

The rearrangement uses TRBV12-5 and TRBJ2-5; D unresolved. The CDR3 sequence is 12 residues long. V was cut by 2 bases and J by 5 bases, with 6 bases left in between. CDR1 and CDR2 from the germline V gene are LGHNT and FRNRAP. CDR3 DNA sequence: TGTGCTAGTGGTTTGACCCGGGAGACCCAGTACTTC. Translated, it gives CASGLTRETQYF.

V and J are TRBV5-1 and TRBJ2-5, with D perhaps matching TRBD1 (5 bases). V was shortened by 4 bases and J by 4 bases, with 11 bases between the two germline ends. The CDR3 loop spans 13 amino acids. CDR1 is SGHRS and CDR2 is YFSETQ in the germline V gene. The CDR3 region is CASSPAQGETQYF. The CDR3 bases are TGCGCCAGCAGCCCGGCTCAGGGAGAGACCCAGTACTTC. The full variable domain, with the rest looked up from reference TRBV5-1 and TRBJ2-5, is KAGVTQTPRYLIKTRGQQVTLSCSPISGHRSVSWYQQTPGQGLQFLFEYFSETQRNKGNFPGRFSGRQFSNSRSEMNVSTLELGDSALYLCASSPAQGETQYFGPGTRLLVL.

This sequence joins TRBV6-5 and TRBJ2-3; D unclear. With 7 bases removed from V and 14 bases from J, the gap between germline ends came to 16 bases. Germline-derived CDR1 and CDR2 are MNHEY and SVGAGI. This CDR3 comprises 11 residues. The CDR3 reads CASIQSQAPYF. The CDR3 coding sequence is TGTGCCAGCATACAGAGCCAGGCGCCGTATTTT.

This clone has a handful of counts. CDR3 in amino acids: CASSRGTDTQYF. The CDR3 nucleotides are TGTGCCAGCAGTCGGGGGACAGATACGCAGTATTTT. This chain joins TRBV28 and TRBJ2-3; D perhaps matches TRBD2 (6 bases). The CDR3 extends over 12 amino acids. V was cut by 5 bases and J by 3 bases, with 6 bases left in between. Germline V gene sequence: CDR1 MDHEN, CDR2 SYDVKM.

The rearrangement links TRBV7-8 to TRBJ1-2, with a weak D call TRBD1 (6 bases). V gave up 7 bases and J gave up 0 bases, with 18 bases separating them. Germline assignment: CDR1 SGHVS and CDR2 FQNEAQ. The CDR3 spans 16 residues. This CDR3 is CASTNAGAQANYGYTF. DNA of the CDR3: TGTGCCAGCACCAACGCAGGGGCTCAAGCTAACTATGGCTACACCTTC.

This clone was detected a few times. The chain joins TRBV12-3 or TRBV12-4 to TRBJ2-1; 12 nucleotides agree with TRBD2. This CDR3 contains 13 residues. The V gene end was trimmed by 10 bases and the J gene end by 10 bases; junction bases not matched to a gene: 8. CDR3 DNA sequence: TGTGCCAACAGCCCGGGACTAGCGGGCGAGCAGTTCTTC. Encoded protein: CANSPGLAGEQFF.

The chain recombines TRBV30 with TRBJ2-3; D is perhaps TRBD2 (6 bases). From germline, CDR1 is GTSNPN and CDR2 SVGIG (reference sequence). V shed 4 bases and J shed 4 bases, with 12 bases lying between them. CDR3 length equals 13 residues. CDR3 amino acids: CAWNGRPSDTQYF. CDR3 bases: TGTGCCTGGAACGGGAGACCTTCAGATACGCAGTATTTT.

The chain couples TRBV4-3 to TRBJ1-2; no clear D gene. The CDR3 spans 12 residues. The germline V gene has CDR1 LGHNA and CDR2 YSLEER. V was clipped by 5 bases and J by 7 bases, with 11 bases between them. The CDR3 DNA follows: TGCGCCAGCAGCTCCTATTATGGTGGCTACACCTTC. This translates into CASSSYYGGYTF.

V gene TRBV6-2 or TRBV6-3 combines with J gene TRBJ1-2; possible D gene TRBD1, 5 bases. V lost 6 bases, J lost 4 bases, and 15 bases lay in between. Germline CDR1 MNHEY, CDR2 SVGEGT. The length of the CDR3 is 14 residues. CDR3 residues: CASSSGQVLYGYTF. CDR3 nucleotide sequence: TGTGCCAGCAGCAGTGGACAAGTACTCTATGGCTACACCTTC.

The chain is built from TRBV15 and TRBJ1-6; 8 nucleotides agree with TRBD1. The CDR3 contains 17 residues. The V segment lost 6 bases and the J segment 6 bases; nucleotides outside the gene matches: 13. In germline, CDR1 is LNHNV, CDR2 YYDKDF (reference sequence). CDR3 sequence reads: CATRGGQGRLLNSPLHF. Here the CDR3 DNA reads TGTGCCACCAGAGGAGGACAGGGCCGTTTGCTTAATTCACCCCTCCACTTT.

The DNA of the CDR3 is TGTGCCAGCTCACCGGGACAGGGGGCTTGGGGCTACACCTTC. It specifies CASSPGQGAWGYTF. The V call is TRBV18, the J call TRBJ1-2, with 12 bases matching TRBD1. The V gene end was trimmed by 3 bases and the J gene end by 8 bases; junction bases not matched to a gene: 4. Germline V gene sequence: CDR1 KGHSH, CDR2 LQKENI. This CDR3 has 14 residues.

The rearrangement links TRBV7-8 to TRBJ1-1; 10 bases line up with TRBD1. V lost 5 bases, J lost 5 bases, and 5 bases stayed unmatched. The germline V gene has CDR1 SGHVS and CDR2 FQNEAQ. CDR3 length equals 14 residues. This CDR3 reads CASSADRGQTEAFF. In nucleotides, the CDR3 is TGTGCCAGCAGCGCCGACAGGGGGCAAACTGAAGCTTTCTTT.

The chain links TRBV12-2 to TRBJ2-2; TRBD2, as called in the table, went unchecked against the DNA. TRBV12-2 is a recognized pseudogene. The CDR3 consists of 16 residues. The CDR3 DNA is TGTGCGCCGCCCACGAGAGGCTGGTGGCGGACCGGGGAGCTGTTTTTT. It specifies CAPPTRGWWRTGELFF.

J is TRBJ1-2 and V is TRBV5-1, with 10 bases matching TRBD1. Unmatched junction bases numbered 8, after V lost 3 bases and J lost 6 bases. Germline assignment: CDR1 SGHRS and CDR2 YFSETQ. The CDR3 loop spans 15 amino acids. The chain's CDR3 is CASSSPETGGDGYTF. In DNA form, the CDR3 reads TGCGCCAGCAGCTCACCCGAGACAGGGGGCGATGGCTACACCTTC.